Detailed here is one TCR beta chain. The antigen remains unidentified. These data belong to a study of yellow fever vaccine responses in identical twins. MiXCR, applied by TCRdb to the RT-PCR reads, yields one record per CDR3 protein. The sample lists 15,000 to 20,000 distinct CDR3 sequences; around 84% were seen once. Study-level results: On the reported evidence, twins' vaccine T cell responses seemed partly convergent and partly personalized.

The CDR3 covers 14 residues. V shed 1 base and J shed 3 bases, with 9 bases lying between them. Germline V gene sequence: CDR1 KGHSH, CDR2 LQKENI. The material sequenced was T cells from blood (PBMCs), unsorted or a sorted subset (not recorded which), taken before or after yellow fever vaccination (not recorded which). This TCR was sampled from a woman younger than 30 who received the yellow fever vaccine. The V gene is TRBV18, the J gene TRBJ1-1; D gene ambiguous. CDR3 loop: CASSPLSRDTEAFF. The CDR3 DNA follows: TGTGCCAGCTCACCACTAAGCCGGGACACTGAAGCTTTCTTT.